This TCR beta chain was observed in a study of cytomegalovirus exposure and HLA in healthy donors. The PCR made use of 60 Vbeta and 13 Jbeta primers. Some clones are missing from TCRdb's copy, which holds only in-frame ones; the method was immunoSEQ multiplex PCR. The sample contains 60,000 to 70,000 clones, roughly four fifths of which appear only once. Note on this clone: What it binds is unknown.

V was clipped by 4 bases and J by 0 bases; unmatched bases: 5. This CDR3 is 15 amino acids long. Germline V CDR1 and CDR2: SEHNR, FQNEAQ (reference sequence). Whole-study findings and limits: High specificity and sensitivity for cytomegalovirus status were reported for the classifier. In a later analysis, productive TCRs from donors in an Asian-associated ancestry cluster reportedly carried fewer N-insertions than the cohort mean. Analyzed later, association rates of TCRs varied across HLA loci, with DRB1 most and HLA-C fewest.

The chain is built from TRBV7-9 and TRBJ1-1; 7 bases line up with TRBD1. The TCR sequence derives from a man aged 50 to 59 in good health and CMV-seronegative. What was sequenced was PBMCs. The CDR3 here is CASSYPGQMNTEAFF. CDR3 DNA sequence: TGTGCCAGCAGCTATCCGGGACAGATGAACACTGAAGCTTTCTTT.